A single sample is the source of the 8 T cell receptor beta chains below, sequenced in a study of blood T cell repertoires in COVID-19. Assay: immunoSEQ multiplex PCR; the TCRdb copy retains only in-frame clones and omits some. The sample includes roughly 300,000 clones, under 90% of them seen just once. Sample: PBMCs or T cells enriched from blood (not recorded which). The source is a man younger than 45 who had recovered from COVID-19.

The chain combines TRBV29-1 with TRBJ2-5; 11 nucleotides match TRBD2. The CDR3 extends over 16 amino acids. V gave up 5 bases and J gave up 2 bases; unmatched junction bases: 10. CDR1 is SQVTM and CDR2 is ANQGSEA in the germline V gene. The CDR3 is CSVTLTGTSGQETQYF. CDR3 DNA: TGCAGCGTTACCTTAACCGGGACTAGCGGACAAGAGACCCAGTACTTC.

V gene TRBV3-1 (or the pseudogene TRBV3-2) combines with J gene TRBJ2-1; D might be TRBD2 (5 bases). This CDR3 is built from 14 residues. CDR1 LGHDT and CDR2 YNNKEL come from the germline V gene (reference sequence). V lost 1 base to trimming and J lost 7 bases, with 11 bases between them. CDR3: CASSQVGPGNEQFF. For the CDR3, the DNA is TGTGCCAGCAGCCAAGTCGGACCGGGGAATGAGCAGTTCTTC.

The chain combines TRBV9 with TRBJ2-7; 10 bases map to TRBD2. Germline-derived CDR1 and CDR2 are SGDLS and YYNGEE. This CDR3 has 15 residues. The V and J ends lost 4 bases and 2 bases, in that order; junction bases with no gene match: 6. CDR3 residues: CASSPGGLATYEQYF. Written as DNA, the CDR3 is TGTGCCAGCAGCCCCGGGGGACTAGCGACCTACGAGCAGTACTTC. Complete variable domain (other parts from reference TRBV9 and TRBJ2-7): DSGVTQTPKHLITATGQRVTLRCSPRSGDLSVYWYQQSLDQGLQFLIQYYNGEERAKGNILERFSAQQFPDLHSELNLSSLELGDSALYFCASSPGGLATYEQYFGPGTRLTVT.

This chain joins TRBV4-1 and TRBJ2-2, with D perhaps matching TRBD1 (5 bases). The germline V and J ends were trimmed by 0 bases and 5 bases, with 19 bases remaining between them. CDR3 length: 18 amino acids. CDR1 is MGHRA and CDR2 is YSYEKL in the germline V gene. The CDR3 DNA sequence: TGCGCCAGCAGCCAAGATCGTATGATAGGGGTGGGGACCGGGGAGCTGTTTTTT. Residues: CASSQDRMIGVGTGELFF.

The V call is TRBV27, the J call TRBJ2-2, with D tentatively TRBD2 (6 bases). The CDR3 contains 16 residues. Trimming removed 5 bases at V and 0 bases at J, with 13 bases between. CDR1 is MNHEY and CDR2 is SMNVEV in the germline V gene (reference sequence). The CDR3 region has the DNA TGTGCCAGCAGTGGGCCTAGCGCCGCGAACACCGGGGAGCTGTTTTTT. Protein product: CASSGPSAANTGELFF.

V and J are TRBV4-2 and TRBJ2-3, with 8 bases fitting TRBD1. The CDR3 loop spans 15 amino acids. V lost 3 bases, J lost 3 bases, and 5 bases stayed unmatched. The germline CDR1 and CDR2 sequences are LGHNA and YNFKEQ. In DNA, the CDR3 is TGTGCCAGCAGCCAGGAGTGGACAGGGACAGATACGCAGTATTTT. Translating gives CASSQEWTGTDTQYF.

The DNA for the CDR3 is TGCGCCAGCAGGGAGAGTCTGGGGCCGCTGAACACTGAAGCTTTCTTT. This sequence encodes CASRESLGPLNTEAFF. This chain joins TRBV10-1 and TRBJ1-1, with D tentatively TRBD1 (5 bases). CDR1 and CDR2 from the germline V gene are WNHNN and SYGVQD (reference sequence). Trimming pared 6 bases from V and 0 bases from J, leaving 17 bases between. The CDR3 spans 16 residues.

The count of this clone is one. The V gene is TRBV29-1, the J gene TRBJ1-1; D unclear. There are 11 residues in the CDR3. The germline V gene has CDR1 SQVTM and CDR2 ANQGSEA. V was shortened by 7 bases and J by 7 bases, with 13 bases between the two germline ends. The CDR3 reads CSGAIAFEAFF. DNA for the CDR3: TGCAGCGGGGCGATCGCGTTTGAAGCTTTCTTT.